Listed below are T cell receptor beta chains from one sample, sequenced in a study of cytomegalovirus exposure and HLA in healthy donors. Measured with immunoSEQ multiplex PCR; TCRdb has only the in-frame clones, and not every one. The sample contains 150,000 to 200,000 clones, roughly 80% of which appear only once. The sequenced material came from PBMCs. The receptors here all came from a male donor in good health and CMV-seronegative. CDR3s include the opening cysteine and the closing phenylalanine or tryptophan. A D gene is named only where the DNA matches it firmly. Size tells how often a clone was seen (once, few, many) or the class of an expanded clone, and some rows leave it out.

>-|-|TRBV14|TRBJ1-2
CASSPGVKPHGYTF
TGTGCCAGCAGCCCCGGGGTCAAGCCCCATGGCTACACCTTC
>few|-|TRBV4-1|TRBJ1-2
CASSQLTAPGGYTF
TGCGCCAGCAGCCAACTGACAGCTCCGGGTGGCTACACCTTC
>-|TRBD1|TRBV4-1|TRBJ1-1
CASSPIMSGGKLNTEAFF
TGCGCCAGCAGCCCCATTATGTCAGGGGGCAAACTGAACACTGAAGCTTTCTTT
>-|TRBD1|TRBV6-5|TRBJ2-5
CASADRGGETQYF
TGTGCCAGCGCCGACAGGGGCGGAGAGACCCAGTACTTC
>-|TRBD1|TRBV28|TRBJ2-5
CASSMGTGGVWETQYF
TGTGCCAGCTCGATGGGGACAGGGGGCGTTTGGGAGACCCAGTACTTC
>-|-|TRBV7-8|TRBJ2-2
CASSLTQPDTGELFF
TGTGCCAGCAGCTTGACTCAGCCGGACACCGGGGAGCTGTTTTTT
>-|TRBD1|TRBV27|TRBJ1-2
CASSPDRNREGYTF
TGTGCCAGCAGTCCGGACAGGAATAGGGAAGGCTACACCTTC
>-|TRBD1|TRBV19|TRBJ1-1
CASSWDRGTEAFF
TGTGCCAGTAGTTGGGACAGGGGGACTGAAGCTTTCTTT
>once|-|TRBV9|TRBJ1-1
CASSVTEQPNTEAFF
TGTGCCAGCAGCGTAACGGAACAGCCGAACACTGAAGCTTTCTTT
>-|-|TRBV6-4|TRBJ1-5
CASSVGAGQPQHF
TGTGCCAGCAGTGTGGGGGCCGGGCAGCCCCAGCATTTT
>few|TRBD1|TRBV27|TRBJ1-1
CASRTGATEAFF
TGTGCCAGCAGGACAGGGGCCACTGAAGCTTTCTTT
>-|-|TRBV28|TRBJ1-5
CASSLDQGPPLNQPQHF
TGTGCCAGCAGTTTAGACCAGGGGCCGCCACTCAATCAGCCCCAGCATTTT
>once|TRBD2|TRBV6-5|TRBJ2-3
CASSYRGAGGADTQYF
TGTGCCAGCAGTTACCGTGGGGCGGGGGGGGCAGATACGCAGTATTTT
>-|-|TRBV11-3|TRBJ2-1
CASSLGSSGYNEQFF
TGTGCCAGCAGCTTAGGTAGTAGCGGCTACAATGAGCAGTTCTTC
>-|TRBD1|TRBV29-1|TRBJ1-1
CSVSRGSTEAFF
TGCAGCGTCTCCAGGGGGAGCACTGAAGCTTTCTTT
>-|TRBD1|TRBV7-3|TRBJ2-7
CASSQTGGGPYEQYF
TGTGCCAGCAGCCAAACAGGGGGCGGGCCCTACGAGCAGTACTTC
>-|-|TRBV30|TRBJ1-4
CAWSIGRFGELFF
TGTGCCTGGAGTATAGGGAGGTTCGGAGAACTGTTTTTT
>-|-|TRBV20-1|TRBJ1-1
CSAGRDIEAFF
TGCAGTGCTGGCCGTGATATCGAAGCTTTCTTT
>-|-|TRBV6-5|TRBJ1-2
CASTRSNAGRGYTF
TGTGCCAGTACTAGATCGAATGCGGGTCGTGGCTACACCTTC
>-|TRBD1|TRBV7-9|TRBJ2-3
CASSQGTGRPTDTQYF
TGTGCCAGCAGCCAAGGGACAGGACGACCCACAGATACGCAGTATTTT
>-|TRBD2|TRBV28|TRBJ2-7
CASSPLRGGWTSGYYEQYF
TGTGCCAGCAGTCCCCTCAGGGGGGGGTGGACTAGCGGGTACTACGAGCAGTACTTC
>-|-|TRBV7-6|TRBJ1-3
CASSLRPGQGNTIYF
TGTGCCAGCAGCTTACGTCCAGGGCAGGGAAACACCATATATTTT
>-|TRBD1|TRBV7-2|TRBJ2-5
CASSPQTGGRYQETQYF
TGTGCCAGCAGCCCCCAGACAGGGGGCCGGTACCAAGAGACCCAGTACTTC
>-|-|TRBV14|TRBJ1-2
CASSRGHPGFYGYTF
TGTGCCAGCAGCCGTGGGCATCCGGGGTTCTATGGCTACACCTTC
>-|TRBD2|TRBV28|TRBJ2-1
CASSPTFSGRALSSVVNEQFF
TGTGCCAGCAGTCCGACGTTTAGCGGGAGGGCCCTTAGTTCAGTGGTCAATGAGCAGTTCTTC
>-|-|TRBV6-5|TRBJ2-7
CASSYFVFKQYF
TGTGCCAGCAGTTACTTTGTGTTTAAGCAGTACTTC